In this sample, the clone carrying this TCR beta chain turned up a few times. Its antigen is not known. V gave up 5 bases and J gave up 0 bases; unmatched junction bases: 13. The CDR3 consists of 18 residues. Germline V CDR1 and CDR2: SEHNR, FQNEAQ (reference sequence). The data were taken from a study of cytomegalovirus exposure and HLA in healthy donors. Across the study: Ancestry clustering placed around four fifths of approximately 370 genotyped donors in the Caucasian-associated cluster. Broader study findings: Of the V segments, some could not be distinguished, including TRBV6-2 and TRBV6-3, and were excluded. Available immune exposure information covered CMV serostatus only. DRB1 showed the most TCR associations and HLA-C the fewest in a later analysis, as rates varied by HLA locus.

60 Vbeta and 13 Jbeta primers were used in PCR. Libraries were prepared by immunoSEQ multiplex PCR; TCRdb keeps only in-frame clonotypes and omits some of them. The sample consists of about 130,000 clones, about four fifths of them appearing once. The V call is TRBV7-9, the J call TRBJ1-3; 7 positions match TRBD1. The sample taken for sequencing was PBMCs. This TCR derives from a woman between 40 and 50 years old in good health and CMV-seronegative. CDR3 nucleotides: TGTGCCAGCAGCCCGAGGGGCCCCCGGGACAGCTCTGGAAACACCATATATTTT. It codes for CASSPRGPRDSSGNTIYF.